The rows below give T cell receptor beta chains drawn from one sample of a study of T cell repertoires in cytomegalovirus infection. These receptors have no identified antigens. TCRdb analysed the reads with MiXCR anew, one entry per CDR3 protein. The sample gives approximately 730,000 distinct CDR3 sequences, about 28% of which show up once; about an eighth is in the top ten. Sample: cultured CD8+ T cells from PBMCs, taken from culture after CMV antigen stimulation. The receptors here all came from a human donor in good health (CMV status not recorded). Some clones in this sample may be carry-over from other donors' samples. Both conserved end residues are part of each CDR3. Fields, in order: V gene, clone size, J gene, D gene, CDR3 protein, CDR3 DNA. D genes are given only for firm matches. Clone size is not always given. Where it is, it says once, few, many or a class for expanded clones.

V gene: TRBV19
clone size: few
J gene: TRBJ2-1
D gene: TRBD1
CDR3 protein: CASTDRANEQFF
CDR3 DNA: TGTGCCAGTACCGACAGGGCCAATGAGCAGTTCTTC

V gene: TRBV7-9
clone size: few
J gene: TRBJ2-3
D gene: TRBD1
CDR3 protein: CASSPTGGGGTDTQYF
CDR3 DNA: TGTGCCAGCAGCCCCACAGGGGGCGGAGGCACAGATACGCAGTATTTT

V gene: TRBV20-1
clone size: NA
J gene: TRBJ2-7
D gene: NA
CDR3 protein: CSARAPLSYEQYF
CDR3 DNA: TGCAGTGCCAGAGCTCCCCTCTCCTACGAGCAGTACTTC

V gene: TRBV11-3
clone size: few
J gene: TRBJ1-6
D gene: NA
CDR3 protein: CASSLDGERGRPPYNSPLHF
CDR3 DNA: TGTGCCAGCAGCTTAGATGGGGAAAGGGGCCGGCCGCCCTATAATTCACCCCTCCACTTT

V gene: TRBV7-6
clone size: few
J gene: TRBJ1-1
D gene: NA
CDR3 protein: CASSLVANALGTEAFF
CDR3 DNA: TGTGCCAGCAGCTTAGTCGCCAACGCCTTGGGGACTGAAGCTTTCTTT

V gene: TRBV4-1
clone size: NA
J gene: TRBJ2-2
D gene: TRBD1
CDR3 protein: CATTDDRENTGELFF
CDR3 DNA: TGCGCCACCACGGATGACAGGGAGAACACCGGGGAGCTGTTTTTT

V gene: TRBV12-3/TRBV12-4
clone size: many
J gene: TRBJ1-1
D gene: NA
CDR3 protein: CASRQGTLMNTEAFF
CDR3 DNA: TGTGCCAGCAGACAGGGTACCCTCATGAACACTGAAGCTTTCTTT

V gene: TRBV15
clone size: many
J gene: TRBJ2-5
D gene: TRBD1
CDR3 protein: CATSSVRDRAGETQYF
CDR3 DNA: TGTGCCACCAGCAGCGTCCGGGACAGGGCTGGAGAGACCCAGTACTTC

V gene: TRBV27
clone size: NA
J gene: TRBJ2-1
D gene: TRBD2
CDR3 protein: CASSLGTSGGSEQFF
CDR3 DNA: TGTGCCAGCAGTTTAGGGACTAGCGGGGGGAGCGAGCAGTTCTTC

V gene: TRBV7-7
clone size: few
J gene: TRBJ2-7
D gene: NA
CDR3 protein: CASSYYRGKEQYF
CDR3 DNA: TGTGCTAGCAGTTACTACCGGGGCAAAGAGCAGTACTTC

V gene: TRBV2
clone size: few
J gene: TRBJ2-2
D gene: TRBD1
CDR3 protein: CASRGGQGKTGELFF
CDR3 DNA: TGTGCCAGCAGAGGAGGACAGGGCAAAACCGGGGAGCTGTTTTTT

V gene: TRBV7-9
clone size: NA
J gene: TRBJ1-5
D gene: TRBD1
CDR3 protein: CASSLERQGARQPQHF
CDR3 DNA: TGTGCCAGCAGCTTAGAACGACAGGGGGCTCGACAGCCCCAGCATTTT

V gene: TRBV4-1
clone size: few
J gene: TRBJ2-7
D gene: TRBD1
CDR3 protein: CASSQVWGTEFSYEQYF
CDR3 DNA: TGCGCCAGCAGCCAAGTGTGGGGGACAGAATTCTCCTACGAGCAGTACTTC

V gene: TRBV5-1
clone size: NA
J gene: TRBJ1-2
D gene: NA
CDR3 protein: CASTSNFNYGYTF
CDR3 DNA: TGCGCCAGCACATCGAACTTTAACTATGGCTACACCTTC

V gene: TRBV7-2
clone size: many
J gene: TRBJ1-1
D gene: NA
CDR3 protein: CASSLNGPTMNTEAFF
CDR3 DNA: TGTGCCAGCAGCTTAAATGGGCCAACCATGAACACTGAAGCTTTCTTT

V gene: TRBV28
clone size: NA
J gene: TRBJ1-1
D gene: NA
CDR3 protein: CASLKALGTEAFF
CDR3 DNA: TGTGCCTCCCTGAAGGCCCTGGGCACTGAAGCTTTCTTT

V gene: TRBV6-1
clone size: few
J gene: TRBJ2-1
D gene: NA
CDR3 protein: CASSEAHRGAYNEQFF
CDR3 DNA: TGTGCCAGCAGTGAAGCACATCGCGGAGCTTACAATGAGCAGTTCTTC

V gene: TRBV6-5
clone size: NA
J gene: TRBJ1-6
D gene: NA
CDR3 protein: CASSYSTGGQMDSPLHF
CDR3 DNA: TGTGCCAGCAGTTACTCCACAGGTGGGCAAATGGATTCACCCCTCCACTTT

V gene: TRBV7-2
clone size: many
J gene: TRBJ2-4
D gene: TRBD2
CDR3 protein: CASSSREGGAKNIQYF
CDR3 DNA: TGTGCCAGCAGCTCAAGGGAGGGAGGGGCCAAAAACATTCAGTACTTC

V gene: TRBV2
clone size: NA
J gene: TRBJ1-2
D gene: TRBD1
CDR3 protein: CASIHPLRTGERYGYTF
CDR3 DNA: TGTGCCAGCATACACCCGCTAAGGACAGGGGAGCGGTATGGCTACACCTTC

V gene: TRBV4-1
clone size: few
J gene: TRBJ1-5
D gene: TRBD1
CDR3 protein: CASSQETGGNQPQHF
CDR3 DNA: TGCGCCAGCAGCCAAGAGACAGGGGGAAATCAGCCCCAGCATTTT

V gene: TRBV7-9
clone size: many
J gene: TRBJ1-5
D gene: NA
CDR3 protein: CASSSPIGGKGVDRGQPQHF
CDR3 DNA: TGTGCCAGCAGCTCACCCATTGGGGGGAAAGGAGTCGACCGTGGACAGCCCCAGCATTTT

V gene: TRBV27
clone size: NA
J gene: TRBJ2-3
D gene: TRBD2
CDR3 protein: CASSLSTGGGGADTQYF
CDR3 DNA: TGTGCCAGCAGTTTATCGACGGGGGGGGGCGGGGCAGATACGCAGTATTTT

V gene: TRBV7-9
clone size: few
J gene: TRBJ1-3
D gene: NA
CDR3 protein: CASLGEQNGNTIYF
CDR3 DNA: TGTGCCAGCCTGGGGGAGCAAAATGGAAACACCATATATTTT

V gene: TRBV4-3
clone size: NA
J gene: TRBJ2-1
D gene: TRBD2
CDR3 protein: CASSQGGLAGGGEQFF
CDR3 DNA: TGCGCCAGCAGCCAAGGGGGACTAGCGGGGGGGGGTGAGCAGTTCTTC

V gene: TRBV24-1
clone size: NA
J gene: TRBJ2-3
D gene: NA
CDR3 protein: CATSVPGGRSDTQYF
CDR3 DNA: TGTGCCACCAGTGTCCCTGGGGGGCGGTCCGATACGCAGTATTTT

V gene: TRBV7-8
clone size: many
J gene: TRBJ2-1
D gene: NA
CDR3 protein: CASSLPKTGNEQFF
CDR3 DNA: TGTGCCAGCAGCTTGCCAAAAACAGGGAATGAGCAGTTCTTC

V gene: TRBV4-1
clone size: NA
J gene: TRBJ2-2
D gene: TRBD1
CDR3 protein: CASSQEGDRGGGGELFF
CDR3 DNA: TGCGCCAGCAGCCAAGAAGGAGACAGGGGAGGTGGCGGGGAGCTGTTTTTT

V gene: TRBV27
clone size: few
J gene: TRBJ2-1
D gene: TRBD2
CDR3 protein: CASSFDGGAYNEQFF
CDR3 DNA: TGTGCCAGCAGTTTTGACGGGGGGGCGTACAATGAGCAGTTCTTC

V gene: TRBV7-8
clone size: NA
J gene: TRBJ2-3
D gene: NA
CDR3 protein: CASSPRRGPSTDTQYF
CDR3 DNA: TGTGCCAGCAGCCCGAGGCGGGGGCCAAGCACAGATACGCAGTATTTT

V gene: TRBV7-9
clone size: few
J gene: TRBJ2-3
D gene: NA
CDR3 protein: CASSARGRNTDTQYF
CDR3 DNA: TGTGCCAGCAGCGCTAGGGGCCGAAACACAGATACGCAGTATTTT

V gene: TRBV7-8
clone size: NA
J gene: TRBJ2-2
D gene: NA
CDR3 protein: CASSLPTGSPNTGELFF
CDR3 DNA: TGTGCCAGCAGCTTACCTACAGGGTCCCCGAACACCGGGGAGCTGTTTTTT

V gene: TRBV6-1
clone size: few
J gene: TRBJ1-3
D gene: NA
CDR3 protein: CASSEDGTSGNTIYF
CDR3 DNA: TGTGCCAGCAGTGAAGATGGAACCTCTGGAAACACCATATATTTT

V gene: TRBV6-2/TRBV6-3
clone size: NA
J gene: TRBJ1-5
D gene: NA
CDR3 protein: CASSTGQSNQPQHF
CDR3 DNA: TGTGCCAGCAGTACTGGACAGTCTAATCAGCCCCAGCATTTT

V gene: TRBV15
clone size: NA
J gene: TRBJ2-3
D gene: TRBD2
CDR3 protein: CATSRVLLAGGTDTQYF
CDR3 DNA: TGTGCCACCAGCAGAGTCCTCCTAGCGGGGGGCACAGATACGCAGTATTTT

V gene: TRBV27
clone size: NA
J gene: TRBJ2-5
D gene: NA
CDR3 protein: CASSKRGHMSEAQYF
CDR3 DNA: TGTGCCAGCAGCAAACGGGGACACATGTCCGAGGCCCAGTACTTC

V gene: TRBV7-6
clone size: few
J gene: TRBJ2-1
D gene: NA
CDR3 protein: CASSLEPDGYNEQFF
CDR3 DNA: TGTGCCAGCAGCTTAGAACCGGACGGCTACAATGAGCAGTTCTTC

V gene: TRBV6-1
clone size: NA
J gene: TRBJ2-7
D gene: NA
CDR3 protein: CASSSLDLGSYEQYF
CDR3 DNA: TGTGCCAGCAGTTCCCTCGATCTCGGCTCCTACGAGCAGTACTTC

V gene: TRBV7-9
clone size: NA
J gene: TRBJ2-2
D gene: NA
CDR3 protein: CASRAASLNTGELFF
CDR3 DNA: TGTGCCAGCAGGGCAGCGAGCCTGAACACCGGGGAGCTGTTTTTT

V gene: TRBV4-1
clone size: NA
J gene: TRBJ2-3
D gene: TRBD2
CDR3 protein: CASSQELAGLSTDTQYF
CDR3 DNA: TGCGCCAGCAGCCAAGAGTTAGCGGGGCTCAGCACAGATACGCAGTATTTT

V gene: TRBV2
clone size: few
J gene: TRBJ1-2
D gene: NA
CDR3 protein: CASSDPGNYGYTF
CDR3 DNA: TGTGCCAGCAGTGACCCAGGGAACTATGGCTACACCTTC

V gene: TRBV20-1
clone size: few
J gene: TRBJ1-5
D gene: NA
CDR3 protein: CSAREIRSNQPQHF
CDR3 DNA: TGCAGTGCTAGAGAGATAAGGAGCAATCAGCCCCAGCATTTT

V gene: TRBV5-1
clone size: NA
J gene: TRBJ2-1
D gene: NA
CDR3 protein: CASSYHGDNEQFF
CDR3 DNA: TGCGCCAGCAGCTACCACGGAGACAATGAGCAGTTCTTC

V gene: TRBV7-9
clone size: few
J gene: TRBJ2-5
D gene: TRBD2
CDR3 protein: CASSLDGAGGPLETQYF
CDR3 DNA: TGTGCCAGCAGCTTAGATGGAGCGGGGGGGCCTCTGGAGACCCAGTACTTC

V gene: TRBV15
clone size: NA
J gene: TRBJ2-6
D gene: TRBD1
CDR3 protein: CATGTAGANVLTF
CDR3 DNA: TGTGCCACCGGGACAGCTGGGGCCAACGTCCTGACTTTC

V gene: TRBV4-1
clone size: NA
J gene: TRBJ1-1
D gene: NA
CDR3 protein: CASSQDAHQNTEAFF
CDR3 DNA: TGCGCCAGCAGCCAAGATGCCCACCAGAACACTGAAGCTTTCTTT

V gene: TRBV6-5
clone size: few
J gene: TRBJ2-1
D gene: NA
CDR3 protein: CASRSDKNPYNEQFF
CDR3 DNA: TGTGCCAGCAGATCAGACAAGAATCCTTACAATGAGCAGTTCTTC

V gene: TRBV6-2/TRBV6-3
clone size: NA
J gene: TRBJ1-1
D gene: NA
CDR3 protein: CASSYEAGPYTEAFF
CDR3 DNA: TGTGCCAGCAGTTACGAGGCAGGACCATACACTGAAGCTTTCTTT

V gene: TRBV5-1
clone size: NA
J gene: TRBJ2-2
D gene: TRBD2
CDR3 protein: CASSLIENRGVPRLFF
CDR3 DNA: TGCGCCAGCAGCTTGATTGAGAACCGGGGGGTCCCACGTCTGTTTTTT

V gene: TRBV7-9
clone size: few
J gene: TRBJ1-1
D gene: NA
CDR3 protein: CASSSTNRDFEAFF
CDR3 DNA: TGTGCCAGCAGCTCGACCAACCGGGACTTTGAAGCTTTCTTT

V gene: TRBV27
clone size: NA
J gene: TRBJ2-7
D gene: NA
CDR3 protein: CASTQGAGFYEQYF
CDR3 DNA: TGTGCCAGCACCCAAGGGGCCGGGTTCTACGAGCAGTACTTC

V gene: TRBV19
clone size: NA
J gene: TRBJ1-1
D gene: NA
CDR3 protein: CASNSAVTEAFF
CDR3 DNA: TGTGCCAGTAATTCGGCGGTCACTGAAGCTTTCTTT

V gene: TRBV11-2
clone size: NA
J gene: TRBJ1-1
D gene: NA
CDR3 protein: CASSGGVGAFF
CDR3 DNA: TGTGCCAGCAGCGGAGGGGTGGGAGCTTTCTTT

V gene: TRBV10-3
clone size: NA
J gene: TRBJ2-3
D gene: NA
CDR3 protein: CAISDPGGGPSQYF
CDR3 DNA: TGTGCCATCAGTGACCCGGGGGGCGGGCCATCGCAGTATTTT

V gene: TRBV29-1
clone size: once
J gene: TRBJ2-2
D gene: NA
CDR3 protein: CSVGGERGGELFF
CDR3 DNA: TGCAGCGTTGGGGGGGAACGGGGCGGGGAGCTGTTTTTT

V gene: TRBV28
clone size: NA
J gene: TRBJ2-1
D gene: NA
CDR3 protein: CASSLIRTDYNEQFF
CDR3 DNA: TGTGCCAGCAGCCTCATTCGGACAGACTACAATGAGCAGTTCTTC